This TCR beta chain was sequenced during a study of blood T cells in healthy people across ages. Next came a second PCR, run for roughly 6 to 11 cycles, which used a sample-barcoded 5' primer along with a J-beta primer mix. A template-switch adaptor with 12 random nucleotides tagged each cDNA molecule. One entry per CDR3 protein, called by TCRdb with MiXCR from the 5' RACE reads. The repertoire holds around 970,000 distinct CDR3 sequences, with about 51% as singletons. Germline V gene lookup returns CDR1 MNHEY and CDR2 SMNVEV (reference sequence). Trimming stripped 5 bases from V and 3 bases from J, with 11 bases between. The CDR3 runs to 13 residues.

This TCR came from a woman aged 60 to 75 in good health. Source material: blood. The rearrangement links TRBV27 to TRBJ2-7, with D hard to call. The CDR3 is CASSPRGYYEQYF. As DNA, the CDR3 is TGTGCCAGCAGTCCCCGTGGGTACTACGAGCAGTACTTC.